This section outlines one T cell receptor (beta chain) sequence together with its context. The data belong to a study of control samples from healthy donors and cancer patients. The protocol was immunoSEQ multiplex PCR, while the TCRdb copy is restricted to in-frame clones and leaves out a portion. The sample has fewer than 85,000 clones, roughly 91% seen once. Sample: blood. This receptor was obtained from a man younger than 45 in good health.

The chain's CDR3 is CASSEDRSYQPQHF. The CDR3 region has the DNA TGTGCCAGCAGTGAAGACAGGAGCTATCAGCCCCAGCATTTT. V gene TRBV2 combines with J gene TRBJ1-5, with a possible D match to TRBD1 (5 bases). The V gene lost 1 base and the J gene lost 5 bases, with 9 bases spanning the gap. This CDR3 has 14 residues. Germline V gene sequence: CDR1 SNHLY, CDR2 FYNNEI.